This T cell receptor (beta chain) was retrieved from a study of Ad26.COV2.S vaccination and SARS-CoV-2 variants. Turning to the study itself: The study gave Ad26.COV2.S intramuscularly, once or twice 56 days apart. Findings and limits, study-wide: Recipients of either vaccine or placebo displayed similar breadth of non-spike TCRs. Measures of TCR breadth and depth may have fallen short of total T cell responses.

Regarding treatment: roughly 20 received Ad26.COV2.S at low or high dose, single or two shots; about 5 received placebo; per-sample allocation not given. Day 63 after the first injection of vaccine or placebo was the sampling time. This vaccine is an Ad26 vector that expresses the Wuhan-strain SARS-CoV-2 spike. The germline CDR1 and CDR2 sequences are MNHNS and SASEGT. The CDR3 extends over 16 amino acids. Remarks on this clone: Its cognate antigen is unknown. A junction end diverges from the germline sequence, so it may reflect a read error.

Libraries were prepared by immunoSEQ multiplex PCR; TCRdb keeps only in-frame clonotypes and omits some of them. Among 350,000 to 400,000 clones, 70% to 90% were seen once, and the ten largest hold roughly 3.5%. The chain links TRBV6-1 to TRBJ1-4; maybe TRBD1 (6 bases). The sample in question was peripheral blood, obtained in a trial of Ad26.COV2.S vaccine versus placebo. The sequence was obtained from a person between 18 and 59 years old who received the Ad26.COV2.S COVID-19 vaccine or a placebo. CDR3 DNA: TGTGCCAGCCGTGACAGGTCTATCGTGACTAATGAAAAACTGTTTTTT. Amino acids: CASRDRSIVTNEKLFF.